This T cell receptor beta chain is drawn from a study of cytomegalovirus exposure and HLA in healthy donors. Study-wide results and caveats: In vitro assays verified that three CMV-associated chains recognized CMV antigens specifically.

The method was immunoSEQ multiplex PCR; TCRdb's version includes in-frame clones alone and lacks a portion of them. The repertoire holds some 150,000 clones, with approximately 87% as singletons. While the first cohort had 600 to 750 subjects, the donors belonged to the separate validation cohort of over a hundred subjects. With respect to this clone: Its matching antigen is unknown.

The CDR3 runs to 13 residues. The germline V gene encodes CDR1 WNHNN and CDR2 SYGVQD (reference sequence). V lost 3 bases to trimming and J lost 11 bases, with 16 bases between them. The receptor's source is a woman in her twenties or thirties in good health and CMV-seronegative. The chain links TRBV10-1 to TRBJ1-1; tentative D call: TRBD1 (5 bases). Source material: PBMCs. The CDR3 region is CASSESEGSSAFF. CDR3 nucleotide sequence: TGCGCCAGCAGTGAATCGGAGGGGAGTTCGGCTTTCTTT.